The sequence of this T cell receptor beta chain was determined in a study of CD8+ T cells in alopecia areata. Overall study context: Treated individuals took tofacitinib by mouth, 5 to 10 mg twice daily. Affected scalp percentage determined the severity score of treated patients.

This clone has a handful of counts. cDNA reverse transcribed from extracted RNA served as the sequencing template. The protocol was immunoSEQ multiplex PCR, while the TCRdb copy is restricted to in-frame clones and leaves out a portion. The data show roughly 76,000 clones, with over 25% seen just once and approximately 15% held by the top ten. CDR1 is SQVTM, CDR2 ANQGSEA, per germline. This CDR3 has 12 residues. V lost 4 bases to trimming and J lost 7 bases, with 11 bases between them. The sample's treatment: oral pan-JAK inhibitor, 5-10 mg twice daily. Peripheral blood and lesional scalp punch biopsies came from alopecia areata patients.

The receptor was isolated from a human donor with alopecia areata. The material was CD8+ T cells sorted from blood, obtained at week 4, from a patient treated with tofacitinib. The chain recombines TRBV29-1 with TRBJ1-5; D is unresolved. The CDR3 here is CSVGEGRQPQHF. Here the CDR3 DNA reads TGCAGCGTTGGGGAGGGCAGACAGCCCCAGCATTTT. Combining the CDR3 with reference TRBV29-1 and TRBJ1-5 gives the whole variable domain SAVISQKPSRDICQRGTSLTIQCQVDSQVTMMFWYRQQPGQSLTLIATANQGSEATYESGFVIDKFPISRPNLTFSTLTVSNMSPEDSSIYLCSVGEGRQPQHFGDGTRLSIL.